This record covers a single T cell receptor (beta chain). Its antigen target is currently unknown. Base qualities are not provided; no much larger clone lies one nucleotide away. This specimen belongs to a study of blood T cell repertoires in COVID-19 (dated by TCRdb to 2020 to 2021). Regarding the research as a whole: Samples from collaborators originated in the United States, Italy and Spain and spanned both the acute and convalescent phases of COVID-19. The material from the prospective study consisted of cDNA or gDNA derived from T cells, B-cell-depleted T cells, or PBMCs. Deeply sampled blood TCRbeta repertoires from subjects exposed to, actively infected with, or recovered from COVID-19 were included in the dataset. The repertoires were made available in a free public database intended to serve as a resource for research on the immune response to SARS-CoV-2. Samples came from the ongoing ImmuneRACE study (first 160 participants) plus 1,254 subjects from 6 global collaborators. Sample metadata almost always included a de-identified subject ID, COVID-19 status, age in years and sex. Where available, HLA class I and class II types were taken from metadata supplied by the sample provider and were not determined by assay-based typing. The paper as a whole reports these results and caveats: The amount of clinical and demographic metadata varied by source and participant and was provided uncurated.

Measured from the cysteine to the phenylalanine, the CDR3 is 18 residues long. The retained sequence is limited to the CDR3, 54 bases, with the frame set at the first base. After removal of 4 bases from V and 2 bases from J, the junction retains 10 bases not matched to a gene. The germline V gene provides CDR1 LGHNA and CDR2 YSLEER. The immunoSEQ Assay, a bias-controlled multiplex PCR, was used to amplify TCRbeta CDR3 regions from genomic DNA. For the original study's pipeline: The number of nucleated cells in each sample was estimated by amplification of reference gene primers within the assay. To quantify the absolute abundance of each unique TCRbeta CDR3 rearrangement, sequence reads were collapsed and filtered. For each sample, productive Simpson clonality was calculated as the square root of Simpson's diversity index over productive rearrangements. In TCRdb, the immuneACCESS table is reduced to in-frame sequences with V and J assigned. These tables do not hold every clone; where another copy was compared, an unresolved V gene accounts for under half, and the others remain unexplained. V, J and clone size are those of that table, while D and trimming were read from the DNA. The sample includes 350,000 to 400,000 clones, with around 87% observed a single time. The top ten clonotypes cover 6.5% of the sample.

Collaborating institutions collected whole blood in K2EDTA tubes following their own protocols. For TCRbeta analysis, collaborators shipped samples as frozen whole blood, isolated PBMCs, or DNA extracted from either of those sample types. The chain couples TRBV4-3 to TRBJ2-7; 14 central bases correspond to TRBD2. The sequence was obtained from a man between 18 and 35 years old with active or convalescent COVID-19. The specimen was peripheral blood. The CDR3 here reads CASSPSVTSGRGAYEQYF. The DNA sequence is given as TGCGCCAGCAGCCCGTCCGTGACTAGCGGGAGGGGGGCCTACGAGCAGTACTTC.